This TCR beta chain was identified in a study of early T cells in non-severe SARS-CoV-2 infection (dated by TCRdb to the early 2020s). For context, the study as a whole: Because TCR sequencing relied on bulk RNA taken from unsorted whole blood, pairing of alpha and beta chains was not possible. The paper's findings and limits, for the study overall: VDJdb matching was skewed toward anti-spike CD8 responses, so virus-specific expansions were likely underestimated and private and CD4 specificities were missed.

The CDR3 numbers 13 residues from cysteine through phenylalanine. Only the CDR3 part of the read is kept: 39 bases, read in frame from the first base. Cut back by 4 bases and 4 bases, the V and J ends lie 11 bases apart. CDR1 LGHDT and CDR2 YNNKEL were looked up in the germline V gene (reference sequence). The library was made by 5' RACE. Data came from a NextSeq 500. To correct for sequencing error and PCR bias, the TCR library protocol tagged individual cDNA molecules with unique molecular identifiers. Both TCR alpha and beta chains were sequenced, and tight co-correlation was observed between alpha and beta sequence abundances in each sample. The original pipeline was this. Decombinator V4 was used to annotate TCR sequences for V gene, J gene and CDR3. TCRs were defined as expanded if a significant change between any two time points was detected under a Poisson model with p below 0.0001. TCR abundances were normalised to the total number of TCRs sequenced per sample and expressed as counts per million. MAIT TCRs were defined by TRAV1-2 paired with TRAJ12, TRAJ20 or TRAJ33, and iNKT TCRs by TRAV10 paired with TRAJ18. VDJdb, accessed on 1 November 2021, was searched for TCRs annotated for CMV, EBV and SARS-CoV-2, and TCRs annotated for more than one antigen were excluded. Using fastp trimming at Q25 and MiXCR clonotype assembly, TCRdb reanalyzed the public sequencing data and kept in-frame beta chains. Each CDR3 protein gets just one entry, which takes the most common genes and DNA from the rows behind it. TCRdb's processing, not the authors', yielded these V and J calls. Within this sample are 40,000 to 65,000 distinct CDR3 sequences, with 6.5% to 9% of them counted one time only. Clones ranked in the top ten supply about 9.4% of the sample.

Ten or more counts support this clonotype. Its recognized antigen is unknown. No base qualities exist here, and no much larger clone lies one base off it. The study was a case-control design nested within a healthcare worker cohort in London, UK, with weekly nasopharyngeal swab PCR tests and blood sampling. Healthcare workers were recruited during the week of the UK lockdown, between 23 and 31 March 2020, and followed weekly for up to about 15 weeks. Sequenced sample: whole blood. The V gene is TRBV3-1 and the J gene is TRBJ2-7; TRBD1 is perhaps the D gene, given 5 matching bases. This clonotype was obtained from an adult who was a healthcare worker with PCR-confirmed SARS-CoV-2 infection or an uninfected control (not recorded which). CDR3 region: CASSLQGSYEQYF. The DNA is as follows: TGTGCCAGCAGCCTCCAGGGTTCGTACGAGCAGTACTTC.